This T cell receptor beta chain was sequenced during a study of control samples from healthy donors and cancer patients. The germline V gene has CDR1 SEHNR and CDR2 FQNEAQ (reference sequence). V was shortened by 1 base and J by 0 bases, with 12 bases between the two germline ends. This CDR3 is built from 16 residues. TCRdb's copy holds only in-frame clones and misses some; the assay was immunoSEQ multiplex PCR. Among about 86,000 clones listed, over 85% were seen once. The sequenced sample consisted of blood. The clonotype originates from a woman aged 25 to 39 in good health. The rearrangement uses TRBV7-9 and TRBJ1-1, with no clear D. The CDR3 DNA reads as TGTGCCAGCAGCTTAGTCTCTAGGGCCATGAACACTGAAGCTTTCTTT. It encodes CASSLVSRAMNTEAFF.